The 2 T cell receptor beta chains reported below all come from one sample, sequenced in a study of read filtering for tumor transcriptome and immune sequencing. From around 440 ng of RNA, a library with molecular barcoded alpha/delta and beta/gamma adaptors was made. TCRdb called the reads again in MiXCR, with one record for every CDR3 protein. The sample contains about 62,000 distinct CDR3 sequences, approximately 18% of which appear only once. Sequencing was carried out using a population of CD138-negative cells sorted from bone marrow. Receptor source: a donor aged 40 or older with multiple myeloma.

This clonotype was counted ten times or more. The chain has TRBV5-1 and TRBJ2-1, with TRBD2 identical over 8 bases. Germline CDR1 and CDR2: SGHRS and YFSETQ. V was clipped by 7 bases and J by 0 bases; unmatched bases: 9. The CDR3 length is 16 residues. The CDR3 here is CASAAGDRSSYNEQFF. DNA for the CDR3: TGCGCCAGCGCAGCGGGAGACCGCAGCTCCTACAATGAGCAGTTCTTC.

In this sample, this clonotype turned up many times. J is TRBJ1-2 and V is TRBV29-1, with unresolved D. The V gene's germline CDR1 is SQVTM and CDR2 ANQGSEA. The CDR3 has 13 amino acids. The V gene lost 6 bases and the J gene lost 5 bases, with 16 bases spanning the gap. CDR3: CSVHDTVVYGYTF. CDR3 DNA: TGCAGCGTGCACGACACGGTAGTGTATGGCTACACCTTC.